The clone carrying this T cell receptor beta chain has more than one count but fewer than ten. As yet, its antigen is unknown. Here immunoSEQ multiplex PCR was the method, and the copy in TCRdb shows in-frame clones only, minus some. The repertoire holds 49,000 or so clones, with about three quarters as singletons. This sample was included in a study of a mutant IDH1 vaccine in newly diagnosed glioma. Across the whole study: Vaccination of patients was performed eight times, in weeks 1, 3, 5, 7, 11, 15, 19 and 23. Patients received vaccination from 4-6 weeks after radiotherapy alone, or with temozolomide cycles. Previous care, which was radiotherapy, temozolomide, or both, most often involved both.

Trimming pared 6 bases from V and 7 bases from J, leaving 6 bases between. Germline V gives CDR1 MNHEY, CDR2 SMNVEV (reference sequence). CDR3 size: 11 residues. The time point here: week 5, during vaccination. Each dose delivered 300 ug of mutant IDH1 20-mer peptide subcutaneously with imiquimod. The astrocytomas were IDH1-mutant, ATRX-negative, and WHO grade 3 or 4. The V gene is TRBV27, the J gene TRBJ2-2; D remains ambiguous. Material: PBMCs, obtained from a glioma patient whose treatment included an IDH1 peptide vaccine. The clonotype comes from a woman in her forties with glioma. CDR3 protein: CASRGFGELFF. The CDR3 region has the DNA TGTGCCAGCAGAGGCTTCGGGGAGCTGTTTTTT.